The 3 T cell receptor beta chains presented below share a single source sample, sequenced in a study of T cell repertoires in cytomegalovirus infection. TCRdb processed the reads anew with MiXCR; each CDR3 protein has one entry. The data contain approximately 910,000 distinct CDR3 sequences, roughly 30% of them singletons. Their antigen targets remain unknown. The specimen comprised cultured CD8+ T cells from PBMCs, sampled from culture after CMV antigen stimulation. Receptors were obtained from a human donor in good health (CMV status not recorded). Some clones in this sample may be carry-over from other donors' samples.

The genes are TRBV7-9 and TRBJ1-6; 9 bases fit TRBD1. This CDR3 region has 17 residues. J was trimmed by 5 bases and V by 0 bases; bases with no gene match: 5. The germline V gene has CDR1 SEHNR and CDR2 FQNEAQ (reference sequence). CDR3 DNA sequence: TGTGCCAGCAGCTTAGCGTGGAGGGACAGGGATAATTCACCCCTCCACTTT. Translated: CASSLAWRDRDNSPLHF.

The chain employs TRBV10-3 and TRBJ1-2, with D unclear. In germline, CDR1 is ENHRY, CDR2 SYGVKD. The CDR3 runs to 11 residues. Between the trimmed V and J ends, which lost 3 bases and 8 bases, there was a span of 7 bases. The CDR3: CAISEIGGYTF. CDR3 sequence (DNA): TGTGCCATCAGTGAAATAGGGGGCTACACCTTC.

Concerning this clonotype: This may come from a read error, since a much larger clone is one base off. The rearrangement links TRBV7-2 to TRBJ2-1; perhaps TRBD1 as D (7 bases). Germline V CDR1 and CDR2: SGHTA, FQGNSA. This CDR3 has 16 amino acids. The CDR3: CDSSQGGGRGLNEQFF. DNA of the CDR3: TGTGACAGCAGTCAGGGGGGCGGTAGAGGGTTAAATGAGCAGTTCTTC.